This entry describes one TCR beta chain. The antigen remains undetermined. Every subset's genomic DNA went evenly onto several immunoSEQ plates. The data were produced by immunoSEQ multiplex PCR, yet TCRdb's version contains in-frame clones alone and is incomplete. The repertoire holds about 1,900,000 clones, with about 95% as singletons. This entry belongs to a study of shared clonotypes between healthy human individuals. Selected positively for CCR7 and CD45RO-negative, naive CD8 cells excluded terminally differentiated effector memory CD45RA+ cells. The V and J ends lost 5 bases and 3 bases respectively, with 11 bases between them. Per germline, CDR1 MNHEY and CDR2 SMNVEV (reference sequence). The CDR3 contains 13 residues. General study points: Among donors, sharing of clonotypes was expected to be affected by sequencing depth. Across a handful of donors, naive CD4 shared 5% to 6.5%, naive CD8 3% to 3.5%, memory CD4 more than 2%, memory CD8 0.4%.

This TCR came from a man between 18 and 35 years old in good health. The chain couples TRBV27 to TRBJ2-7; D gene uncertain. The sample was naive CD8+ T cells sorted from blood. CDR3 sequence: CASSPTDIYEQYF. The CDR3 region has the DNA TGTGCCAGCAGTCCGACTGACATCTACGAGCAGTACTTC.